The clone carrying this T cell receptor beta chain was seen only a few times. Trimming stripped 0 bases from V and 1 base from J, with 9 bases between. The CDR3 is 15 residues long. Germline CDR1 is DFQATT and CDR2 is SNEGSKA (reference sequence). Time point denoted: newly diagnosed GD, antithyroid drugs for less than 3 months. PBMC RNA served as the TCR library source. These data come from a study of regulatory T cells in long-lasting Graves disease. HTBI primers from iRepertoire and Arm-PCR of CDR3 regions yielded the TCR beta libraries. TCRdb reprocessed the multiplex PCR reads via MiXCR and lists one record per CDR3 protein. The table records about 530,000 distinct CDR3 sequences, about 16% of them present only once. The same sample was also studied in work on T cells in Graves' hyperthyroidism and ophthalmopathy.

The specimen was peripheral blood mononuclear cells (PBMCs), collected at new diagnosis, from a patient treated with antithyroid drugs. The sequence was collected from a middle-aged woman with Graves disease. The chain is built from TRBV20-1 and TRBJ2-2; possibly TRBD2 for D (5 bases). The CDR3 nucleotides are TGCAGTGCTAGAGAGACTAACAAGAACACCGGGGAGCTGTTTTTT. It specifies CSARETNKNTGELFF.